The 28 T cell receptor beta chains below all came from one sample that was sequenced in a study of blood T cell repertoires in COVID-19. Here immunoSEQ multiplex PCR was the method, and the copy in TCRdb shows in-frame clones only, minus some. The sample holds roughly 110,000 clones, around nine tenths seen once. The sequencing input was peripheral blood. The receptors derive from a man aged 35 to 55 with acute or convalescent COVID-19.

The chain has TRBV30 and TRBJ1-3; 7 bases map to TRBD1. The CDR3 has 13 amino acids. CDR1 and CDR2 from the germline V gene are GTSNPN and SVGIG (reference sequence). Unmatched junction bases numbered 7, after V lost 5 bases and J lost 6 bases. CDR3 amino acids: CAWATGALNTIYF. CDR3 bases: TGTGCCTGGGCTACAGGGGCCTTAAACACCATATATTTT. The variable domain in full, completed from reference TRBV30 and TRBJ1-3, reads SQTIHQWPATLVQPVGSPLSLECTVEGTSNPNLYWYRQAAGRGLQLLFYSVGIGQISSEVPQNLSASRPQDRQFILSSKKLLLSDSGFYLCAWATGALNTIYFGEGSWLTVV.

V is TRBV3-1 (or the pseudogene TRBV3-2) and J is TRBJ1-6; D gene uncertain. Germline values: CDR1 LGHDT, CDR2 YNNKEL (reference sequence). The CDR3 has 13 amino acids. V lost 0 bases, J lost 7 bases, and 4 bases lay in between. DNA of the CDR3: TGTGCCAGCAGCCAAGACAGAAATTCACCCCTCCACTTT. It encodes CASSQDRNSPLHF.

The chain employs TRBV9 and TRBJ2-2, with 9 bases matching TRBD2. The CDR3 extends over 16 amino acids. V shed 4 bases, J shed 1 base, and the junction held 5 bases outside the gene matches. Germline V gene data show CDR1 as SGDLS and CDR2 as YYNGEE. Written as DNA, the CDR3 is TGTGCCAGCAGCCCCGGGACTAGCAAGAACACCGGGGAGCTGTTTTTT. It encodes CASSPGTSKNTGELFF.

The chain combines TRBV19 with TRBJ1-2, with 8 bases matching TRBD1. This CDR3 has 13 residues. Germline lookup yields CDR1 LNHDA and CDR2 SQIVND (reference sequence). The junction had 8 bases not matched to a gene; V was cut back by 7 bases and J by 7 bases. As DNA, the CDR3 is TGTGCCAGTATTCGATCTGGGACAGGTGGCTACACCTTC. Its protein is CASIRSGTGGYTF.

The chain is built from TRBV25-1 and TRBJ1-1; D possibly corresponds to TRBD1 (5 bases). V shed 7 bases and J shed 6 bases, with 15 bases lying between them. The length of the CDR3 is 13 residues. Germline CDR1 and CDR2: MGHDK and SYGVNS. The CDR3: CASTLGGAAEAFF. The CDR3 bases are TGTGCCAGCACCCTAGGCGGGGCCGCTGAAGCTTTCTTT.

J is TRBJ2-2 and V is TRBV21-1; the D call of TRBD2 is as the table states it, not checked on the DNA. TRBV21-1 is deemed a pseudogene. The CDR3 spans 16 residues. The chain's CDR3 is CASPSQLVGNTGELFF. In nucleotides, the CDR3 is TGTGCCAGCCCCTCCCAACTAGTCGGTAACACCGGGGAGCTGTTTTTT.

Turning to this clone: Other nucleotide sequences in the sample specify the same CDR3. The chain has TRBV5-1 and TRBJ2-2; 8 nucleotides line up with TRBD1. The CDR3 is 14 amino acids. Germline CDR1 and CDR2: SGHRS and YFSETQ. Trimming cost V 4 bases and J 3 bases; bases outside gene matches: 2. CDR3 DNA: TGCGCCAGCAGCCTGACAGGGGACACCGGGGAGCTGTTTTTT. It encodes CASSLTGDTGELFF.

The chain recombines TRBV19 with TRBJ2-1; possibly TRBD2 for D (5 bases). V was cut by 6 bases and J by 8 bases, with 11 bases left in between. The length of the CDR3 is 12 residues. Germline V lookup: CDR1 LNHDA, CDR2 SQIVND (reference sequence). The CDR3 nucleotides are TGTGCCAGTAGCCAACAGCGGCATGAGCAGTTCTTC. Its translation: CASSQQRHEQFF.

This clone has just one count. This chain connects TRBV3-1 (or the pseudogene TRBV3-2) to TRBJ2-7; 12 nucleotides align to TRBD2. J lost 1 base, V lost 3 bases, and 1 base had no gene match. Germline V gene sequence: CDR1 LGHDT, CDR2 YNNKEL (reference sequence). This CDR3 contains 15 residues. The CDR3 DNA follows: TGTGCCAGCAGCCACGGACTAGCGGGATCCTACGAGCAGTACTTC. It yields the protein CASSHGLAGSYEQYF.

V gene TRBV12-5 combines with J gene TRBJ1-3; D is uncertain. Germline values: CDR1 LGHNT, CDR2 FRNRAP. V was cut by 2 bases and J by 4 bases, with 9 bases left in between. The CDR3 is 14 amino acids. CDR3 sequence reads: CASGLPSLGNTIYF. The CDR3 coding sequence is TGTGCTAGTGGTTTGCCCTCGCTAGGAAACACCATATATTTT.

This clone has more than one count but fewer than ten. The V call is TRBV19, the J call TRBJ1-5; D might be TRBD1 (5 bases). The CDR3 has 16 residues. Per the germline V gene, CDR1 is LNHDA and CDR2 is SQIVND (reference sequence). V gave up 0 bases and J gave up 9 bases, with 18 bases separating them. As DNA, the CDR3 is TGTGCCAGTAGTATAGATTTATTAGGGGCCGAAGGGCCCCAGCATTTT. Its protein product is CASSIDLLGAEGPQHF.

This sequence joins TRBV24-1 and TRBJ2-5; 11 positions match TRBD2. The CDR3 spans 13 residues. Germline assignment: CDR1 KGHDR and CDR2 SFDVKD. The V segment lost 7 bases and the J segment 3 bases; nucleotides outside the gene matches: 0. The CDR3 coding sequence is TGTGCCACCAGACTAGCGGGGGAAGAGACCCAGTACTTC. As protein: CATRLAGEETQYF.

The chain is built from TRBV6-5 and TRBJ1-2; 8 nucleotides align to TRBD1. The CDR3 spans 14 residues. Looked up from germline, CDR1 is MNHEY and CDR2 is SVGAGI. V trimming: 5 bases; J trimming: 2 bases; junction bases outside the gene matches: 4. The CDR3 is CASSLRQGNYGYTF. CDR3 DNA: TGTGCCAGCAGTCTTCGACAGGGGAACTATGGCTACACCTTC.

The V call is TRBV6-1, the J call TRBJ1-2; TRBD1 is a possible D gene (5 bases). The CDR3 covers 16 residues. V was pared by 4 bases and J by 2 bases, with 17 bases between. The germline V gene has CDR1 MNHNS and CDR2 SASEGT. CDR3 residues: CASSAVVGARNYGYTF. Here the CDR3 DNA reads TGTGCCAGCAGTGCTGTTGTAGGGGCGCGGAACTATGGCTACACCTTC.

This chain uses TRBV29-1 with TRBJ1-1, with D tentatively TRBD1 (5 bases). Germline V CDR1 and CDR2: SQVTM, ANQGSEA. V lost 3 bases, J lost 3 bases, and 17 bases lay in between. This CDR3 contains 15 residues. CDR3 in amino acids: CSVDSRSGRDTEAFF. As DNA, the CDR3 is TGCAGCGTTGATAGCCGATCAGGGAGGGACACTGAAGCTTTCTTT. The entire variable domain, with the rest obtained from reference TRBV29-1 and TRBJ1-1, is as follows: SAVISQKPSRDICQRGTSLTIQCQVDSQVTMMFWYRQQPGQSLTLIATANQGSEATYESGFVIDKFPISRPNLTFSTLTVSNMSPEDSSIYLCSVDSRSGRDTEAFFGQGTRLTVV.

The CDR3, as DNA: TGCGCCAGCAGCTTACAGGGGGCGCGTGATGAAAAACTGTTTTTT. Protein sequence: CASSLQGARDEKLFF. V and J are TRBV5-1 and TRBJ1-4, with 9 bases identical to TRBD1. CDR3 size: 15 residues. Germline V gives CDR1 SGHRS, CDR2 YFSETQ. V lost 2 bases and J lost 6; bases outside the gene matches: 5.

The V gene is TRBV2, the J gene TRBJ1-2, with D possibly matching TRBD1 (6 bases). Trimming stripped 2 bases from V and 0 bases from J, with 13 bases between. The CDR3 covers 16 residues. CDR1 is SNHLY, CDR2 FYNNEI, per germline. CDR3 protein: CASSEPRQAANYGYTF. CDR3 coding DNA: TGTGCCAGCAGTGAACCCCGACAGGCTGCTAACTATGGCTACACCTTC.

The chain couples TRBV19 to TRBJ2-7; D unclear. CDR3 size: 14 residues. V lost 6 bases, J lost 0 bases, and 12 bases lay in between. Germline V gene data show CDR1 as LNHDA and CDR2 as SQIVND (reference sequence). DNA for the CDR3: TGTGCCAGTAGCCAGGATTATTTCTCCTACGAGCAGTACTTC. This gives the protein CASSQDYFSYEQYF.

The rearrangement uses TRBV15 and TRBJ1-3; D gene ambiguous. The V gene's germline CDR1 is LNHNV and CDR2 YYDKDF (reference sequence). Trimming pared 2 bases from V and 0 bases from J, leaving 8 bases between. This CDR3 contains 15 residues. CDR3 in DNA: TGTGCCACCAGCAGAAACTCCGGCTCTGGAAACACCATATATTTT. Its translation is CATSRNSGSGNTIYF.

The chain is built from TRBV30 and TRBJ2-1; 11 bases agree with TRBD2. The CDR3 has 15 residues. J was trimmed by 3 bases and V by 3 bases; bases with no gene match: 4. Germline lookup yields CDR1 GTSNPN and CDR2 SVGIG (reference sequence). In DNA, the CDR3 is TGTGCCTGGAGCTTAGCGGGGGGGAACTACAATGAGCAGTTCTTC. Translating it yields CAWSLAGGNYNEQFF. The variable domain in full, completed from reference TRBV30 and TRBJ2-1, reads SQTIHQWPATLVQPVGSPLSLECTVEGTSNPNLYWYRQAAGRGLQLLFYSVGIGQISSEVPQNLSASRPQDRQFILSSKKLLLSDSGFYLCAWSLAGGNYNEQFFGPGTRLTVL.

The chain employs TRBV6-1 and TRBJ1-3; D ambiguous. With 2 bases removed from V and 0 bases from J, the gap between germline ends came to 8 bases. This CDR3 is built from 15 residues. CDR1 is MNHNS, CDR2 SASEGT, per germline. The CDR3 loop is CASSELRSSGNTIYF. The CDR3 DNA reads TGTGCCAGCAGTGAACTGAGAAGCTCTGGAAACACCATATATTTT.

The gene calls are TRBV3-1 (or the pseudogene TRBV3-2) and TRBJ2-2; possible D gene TRBD1, 6 bases. V dropped 1 base and J dropped 4 bases, with 13 bases sitting between them. CDR3 length equals 16 residues. Germline V lookup: CDR1 LGHDT, CDR2 YNNKEL (reference sequence). CDR3 nucleotides: TGTGCCAGCAGCCAAGTAACAGGGTGGGGCACCGGGGAGCTGTTTTTT. Translating gives CASSQVTGWGTGELFF.

This clone was seen only once. V usage is TRBV7-6 and J usage is TRBJ2-7, with a possible D match to TRBD2 (5 bases). The CDR3 consists of 15 residues. Per germline, CDR1 SGHVS and CDR2 FNYEAQ. V was trimmed by 1 base and J by 0 bases, leaving 10 bases between them. The CDR3 DNA is TGTGCCAGCAGCTTAGTAGGGAGTCTCTCCTACGAGCAGTACTTC. Its translation: CASSLVGSLSYEQYF.

The rearrangement links TRBV29-1 to TRBJ2-1; 10 bases match TRBD2. Germline V gene data show CDR1 as SQVTM and CDR2 as ANQGSEA. This CDR3 contains 12 residues. The J segment lost 8 bases and the V segment lost 7 bases, leaving 5 bases of the junction unmatched. The CDR3: CSAGTSAHEQFF. CDR3 nucleotides: TGCAGCGCAGGGACTAGCGCCCATGAGCAGTTCTTC.

This chain links TRBV20-1 with TRBJ2-1; D is ambiguous. The CDR3 runs 10 residues. In germline, CDR1 is DFQATT, CDR2 SNEGSKA (reference sequence). Trimming removed 6 bases at V and 10 bases at J, with 10 bases between. The DNA for the CDR3 is TGCAGTGCCGTAGTTGAGGAGCAGTTCTTC. This translates into CSAVVEEQFF.

V gene TRBV19 combines with J gene TRBJ1-1; no reliable D call. This CDR3 spans 10 amino acids. With 9 bases removed from V and 4 bases from J, the gap between germline ends came to 6 bases. Germline loops: CDR1 LNHDA, CDR2 SQIVND (reference sequence). The CDR3 sequence: CASGSTEAFF. Written as DNA, the CDR3 is TGTGCCAGCGGGAGCACTGAAGCTTTCTTT.

V gene TRBV7-2 combines with J gene TRBJ2-5; perhaps TRBD1 as D (6 bases). This CDR3 comprises 14 residues. Trimming pared 5 bases from V and 7 bases from J, leaving 17 bases between. The germline V gene has CDR1 SGHTA and CDR2 FQGNSA. CDR3 nucleotide sequence: TGTGCCAGCAGCGCGGACAGTTTCTCTGGGACCCAGTACTTC. Translated: CASSADSFSGTQYF. Drawing the rest from reference TRBV7-2 and TRBJ2-5, the complete variable domain is GAGVSQSPSNKVTEKGKDVELRCDPISGHTALYWYRQSLGQGLEFLIYFQGNSAPDKSGLPSDRFSAERTGGSVSTLTIQRTQQEDSAVYLCASSADSFSGTQYFGPGTRLLVL.

In its sample, this clone was seen many times. This chain links TRBV7-2 with TRBJ2-7, with a tentative D call TRBD2 (7 bases). The CDR3 has 16 residues. Germline V gene lookup returns CDR1 SGHTA and CDR2 FQGNSA. The V and J ends lost 1 base and 4 bases respectively, with 17 bases between them. In DNA, the CDR3 is TGTGCCAGCAGCTTAGATCCAGCGGGACATGGGTACGAGCAGTACTTC. Protein: CASSLDPAGHGYEQYF. Drawing the rest from reference TRBV7-2 and TRBJ2-7, the complete variable domain is GAGVSQSPSNKVTEKGKDVELRCDPISGHTALYWYRQSLGQGLEFLIYFQGNSAPDKSGLPSDRFSAERTGGSVSTLTIQRTQQEDSAVYLCASSLDPAGHGYEQYFGPGTRLTVT.